This T cell receptor (beta chain) was obtained from a study of breast tumors, draining lymph nodes, adjacent tissues (dated by TCRdb to the mid-2010s). Background for the entire study: The study compared TCR beta repertoires across tumor, adjacent nontumor tissue and axillary lymph nodes from breast cancer patients. In human breast cancer, the study set out to evaluate how tumor, surrounding tissue and draining lymph node repertoires relate to one another and whether T cells may move between these sites. Overall study outcomes, separate from this receptor: Tumors showed preferential V and J gene usage, and their T-cell repertoire diversity fell below that of lymph nodes yet above that of nontumor tissue. The data were considered consistent with most tumor T cells being derived from the lymph node and subsequently expanding within tumor tissue. The study presented the conclusion that tumor T cells originate in lymph nodes as consistent with a hypothesis, not as something directly demonstrated. Tumor and nontumor tissue repertoires were significantly more similar in luminal-like than in basal-like breast cancer.

Lymph node samples were obtained from the axillary draining lymph nodes of breast cancer patients. Sequenced using an Illumina HiSeq 2000. TCR beta chain libraries were generated through multiplex PCR amplification. The amplified TCR beta chain products were analyzed by high-throughput sequencing. TCRdb ran its own pipeline on the public reads, namely fastp trimming at Q25 and MiXCR clone calling, and kept in-frame beta chains. All rows with the same CDR3 protein become a single entry with the most common DNA and genes. Within this sample are approximately 210,000 distinct CDR3 sequences, with 32% of them counted one time only. The ten largest clones take up roughly 1.3% of the sample. This clonotype was seen at least ten times. What this receptor recognizes is not known. No much larger clone exists at a distance of one base, and base qualities are not known. The CDR3 runs 11 amino acids, cysteine and phenylalanine included. Of all the DNA, just the CDR3 is kept, 33 bases in frame from base 1. The trim is 3 bases for V and 5 bases for J, with a gap of 4 bases between the germline ends. The CDR1 and CDR2 encoded by the germline V gene are MDHEN and SYDVKM.

The origin of this receptor is a female donor with breast cancer. Some clones in this sample may be carry-over from other donors' samples. This chain is built from TRBV28 and TRBJ2-5; there is no confident call for the D gene. The material sequenced was axillary lymph node tissue. The bases are TGTGCCAGCAGTTTTGTTGAGACCCAGTACTTC. Translated, it gives CASSFVETQYF.